Below are 24 T cell receptor beta chains sequenced from a single sample in a study of blood T cell repertoires in COVID-19. The repertoire was sequenced with immunoSEQ multiplex PCR; TCRdb's copy has only in-frame clones and lacks some. The sample includes 40,000 to 50,000 clones, approximately 80% of them seen just once. Source material: peripheral blood. All receptors come from a woman older than 75 with acute or convalescent COVID-19.

The gene calls are TRBV5-1 and TRBJ2-7; D unclear. Germline V lookup: CDR1 SGHRS, CDR2 YFSETQ. The CDR3 totals 12 residues. With 2 bases removed from V and 6 bases from J, the gap between germline ends came to 9 bases. As DNA, the CDR3 is TGCGCCAGCAGCTTTGAGAGTGGCGAGCAGTACTTC. This gives the protein CASSFESGEQYF.

The chain is built from TRBV3-1 (or the pseudogene TRBV3-2) and TRBJ1-1; D gene uncertain. The CDR3 is 14 amino acids. V gave up 7 bases and J gave up 12 bases, with 24 bases separating them. Germline V gene sequence: CDR1 LGHDT, CDR2 YNNKEL (reference sequence). The CDR3 here is CASTRRSEASESFF. CDR3 in DNA: TGTGCCAGCACCCGTCGTTCTGAGGCGTCAGAATCTTTCTTT.

This clone was detected only once. The chain recombines TRBV7-9 with TRBJ1-1, with D unresolved. This CDR3 spans 14 amino acids. CDR1 is SEHNR, CDR2 FQNEAQ, per germline (reference sequence). The V end was cut by 2 bases, the J end by 8 bases, with 15 bases between. CDR3 amino acids: CASSLLGKDGEAFF. In nucleotides, the CDR3 is TGTGCCAGCAGCTTACTCGGGAAGGATGGGGAAGCTTTCTTT.

The rearrangement joins TRBV6-5 to TRBJ1-2; unclear D gene. V lost 11 bases to trimming and J lost 4 bases, with 11 bases between them. The CDR3 covers 11 residues. Germline values: CDR1 MNHEY, CDR2 SVGAGI. The CDR3 region has the DNA TGTGCCTTCCGAGGGTTCTATGGCTACACCTTC. It translates to CAFRGFYGYTF.

This chain connects TRBV12-3 or TRBV12-4 to TRBJ1-1; D uncertain. The CDR3 contains 10 residues. V lost 7 bases, J lost 11 bases, and 11 bases lay in between. The CDR3 DNA follows: TGTGCCAGCATCCCTGAGTCCGCTTTCTTT. Encoded protein: CASIPESAFF.

This clone showed up just a few times. The chain couples TRBV7-9 to TRBJ2-3, with D possibly TRBD2 on 6 matching bases. V lost 4 bases and J 2 bases, leaving 10 bases between the germline ends. Looked up from germline, CDR1 is SEHNR and CDR2 is FQNEAQ (reference sequence). The length of the CDR3 is 14 residues. This chain's CDR3 is CASSSGVTTDTQYF. The CDR3 nucleotides are TGTGCCAGCAGCTCGGGGGTCACCACAGATACGCAGTATTTT. The full variable domain, in which reference TRBV7-9 and TRBJ2-3 provide the parts outside the CDR3, is DTGVSQNPRHKITKRGQNVTFRCDPISEHNRLYWYRQTLGQGPEFLTYFQNEAQLEKSRLLSDRFSAERPKGSFSTLEIQRTEQGDSAMYLCASSSGVTTDTQYFGPGTRLTVL.

This clone has a handful of counts. V is TRBV12-3 or TRBV12-4 and J is TRBJ1-6; TRBD1 matches at 11 bases. V gave up 5 bases and J gave up 14 bases; unmatched junction bases: 5. This CDR3 has 13 residues. The CDR3 sequence is CASSRDRGSALHF. In DNA, the CDR3 is TGTGCCAGCAGTCGGGACAGGGGGAGCGCCCTCCACTTT.

The sample holds a few counts of this clone. V usage is TRBV6-6 and J usage is TRBJ1-4, with D tentatively TRBD1 (5 bases). The CDR3 runs 14 residues. From germline, CDR1 is MNHNY and CDR2 SVGAGI (reference sequence). V lost 4 bases, J lost 3 bases, and 9 bases lay in between. The CDR3 bases are TGTGCCAGCAGTTGGGGGGGGGCTAATGAAAAACTGTTTTTT. Translated: CASSWGGANEKLFF.

The V call is TRBV11-2, the J call TRBJ1-3; no definite D call. V lost 5 bases to trimming and J lost 0 bases, with 11 bases between them. This CDR3 contains 15 residues. The germline V gene encodes CDR1 SGHAT and CDR2 FQNNGV. The CDR3 DNA reads TGTGCCAGCAGCCCACGATCCAGCTCTGGAAACACCATATATTTT. Translated, it gives CASSPRSSSGNTIYF.

The gene calls are TRBV11-2 and TRBJ2-7; 8 nucleotides line up with TRBD2. CDR1 and CDR2 (germline): SGHAT, FQNNGV. After removal of 5 bases from V and 3 bases from J, the junction contained 6 bases not matched to a gene. The CDR3 spans 14 residues. The CDR3 bases are TGTGCCAGCAGCCCTAGCGGGCTAAACTACGAGCAGTACTTC. This encodes CASSPSGLNYEQYF.

The rearrangement joins TRBV7-9 to TRBJ1-1; 7 bases match TRBD1. The CDR3 is made up of 14 amino acids. Germline CDR1 and CDR2: SEHNR and FQNEAQ (reference sequence). V dropped 8 bases and J dropped 0; count of bases not matched to a gene: 6. CDR3 region: CASRGGQMNTEAFF. Written as DNA, the CDR3 is TGTGCCAGCCGGGGGGGACAGATGAACACTGAAGCTTTCTTT.

The CDR3 coding sequence is TGTGCCAGCAGTTTAAGAGGGCCCGGGGAGCTGTTTTTT. It specifies CASSLRGPGELFF. The V and J genes are TRBV12-3 or TRBV12-4 and TRBJ2-2; TRBD2 might be the D (5 bases). Trimming shortened V by 2 bases and J by 6 bases, and 7 bases separated the two germline ends. CDR3 size: 13 residues.

This clone is medium-sized (0.01 to 0.1%) by share. The CDR3 DNA is TGCGCCAGCAGCCCCGAGGGGGTCGGAACTGAAGCTTTCTTT. It translates to CASSPEGVGTEAFF. The chain joins TRBV5-1 to TRBJ1-1, with a weak D call TRBD1 (6 bases). The V gene lost 4 bases and the J gene lost 5 bases, with 15 bases spanning the gap. The germline CDR1 and CDR2 sequences are SGHRS and YFSETQ. The CDR3 has 14 amino acids.

The V call is TRBV30, the J call TRBJ1-6, with D possibly TRBD1 on 5 matching bases. Germline V gives CDR1 GTSNPN, CDR2 SVGIG (reference sequence). The ends were cut back, 1 base at V and 0 bases at J, with 7 bases in the middle. The CDR3 consists of 15 residues. CDR3 nucleotide sequence: TGTGCCTGGAGTGAGGGGCGCTCCTATAATTCACCCCTCCACTTT. Protein product: CAWSEGRSYNSPLHF.

CDR3 coding DNA: TGTGCCAGCAGCCCGGGGAGGGAGGCCTATGGCTACACCTTC. It encodes CASSPGREAYGYTF. The genes are TRBV7-2 and TRBJ1-2; D call uncertain. From germline, CDR1 is SGHTA and CDR2 FQGNSA. The V and J ends lost 5 bases and 4 bases respectively, with 14 bases between them. This CDR3 has 14 amino acids. The variable domain in full, completed from reference TRBV7-2 and TRBJ1-2, reads GAGVSQSPSNKVTEKGKDVELRCDPISGHTALYWYRQSLGQGLEFLIYFQGNSAPDKSGLPSDRFSAERTGGSVSTLTIQRTQQEDSAVYLCASSPGREAYGYTFGSGTRLTVV.

This clone ranks as large. The V gene is TRBV10-3, the J gene TRBJ2-7; 11 bases are a match to TRBD1. Germline CDR1 ENHRY, CDR2 SYGVKD. V shed 11 bases and J 3 bases; nucleotides not matched to a gene: 6. This CDR3 spans 13 amino acids. The CDR3 spells CAGGQGAIYEQYF. The CDR3 DNA is TGTGCCGGAGGACAGGGGGCTATCTACGAGCAGTACTTC.

Here the CDR3 DNA reads TGTGCCAGCAGCCGCCTCCGTCAGGACACTGAAGCTTTCTTT. Protein product: CASSRLRQDTEAFF. The chain employs TRBV9 and TRBJ1-1; the D is unclear. V lost 4 bases to trimming and J lost 3 bases, with 13 bases between them. The CDR3 length is 14 residues. Per the germline V gene, CDR1 is SGDLS and CDR2 is YYNGEE.

This rearrangement joins TRBV4-3 to TRBJ1-2, with 7 bases aligning to TRBD1. This CDR3 comprises 16 residues. CDR1 is LGHNA and CDR2 is YSLEER in the germline V gene. V lost 0 bases, J lost 8 bases, and 12 bases stayed unmatched. The CDR3 DNA follows: TGCGCCAGCAGCCAAGACTACGGAGGGGGCGCGCGGGGCTACACCTTC. It specifies CASSQDYGGGARGYTF.

The J gene is TRBJ1-4, the V gene TRBV7-9, with D perhaps TRBD1 (6 bases). The germline gives CDR1 SEHNR, CDR2 FQNEAQ (reference sequence). This CDR3 is 14 amino acids long. Trimming took off 2 bases at V and 8 bases at J, with 12 bases between the two ends. CDR3 region: CASSLSTGLEKLFF. In DNA, the CDR3 is TGTGCCAGCAGCTTATCTACAGGGTTAGAAAAACTGTTTTTT.

V usage is TRBV11-3 and J usage is TRBJ1-3, with 7 bases fitting TRBD1. V was clipped by 1 base and J by 0 bases; unmatched bases: 0. Germline CDR1 reads SGHNT; CDR2 reads YENEEA. The CDR3 covers 15 residues. Here the CDR3 DNA reads TGTGCCAGCAGCTTAGGGGACAGCTCTGGAAACACCATATATTTT. This sequence encodes CASSLGDSSGNTIYF.

This chain links TRBV7-3 with TRBJ2-1, with 9 nucleotides matching TRBD2. V lost 4 bases to trimming and J lost 7 bases; unmatched junction nucleotides: 5. Germline V gives CDR1 SGHTA, CDR2 FQGTGA. The CDR3 is 14 amino acids. The CDR3 DNA reads TGTGCCAGCAGCTCGGTAGCGGGGGCAAATGAGCAGTTCTTC. It yields the protein CASSSVAGANEQFF.

The chain links TRBV19 to TRBJ1-2; maybe TRBD1 (6 bases). Per germline, CDR1 LNHDA and CDR2 SQIVND (reference sequence). Trimming left V 6 bases short and J 1 base short, with 9 bases between. This CDR3 spans 13 amino acids. The CDR3 here is CASRGQINYGYTF. In DNA form, the CDR3 reads TGTGCCAGTAGAGGACAGATTAACTATGGCTACACCTTC.

This chain links TRBV6-5 with TRBJ1-2; tentative D call: TRBD1 (6 bases). CDR1 and CDR2 (germline): MNHEY, SVGAGI. V lost 5 bases, J lost 4 bases, and 11 bases lay in between. The CDR3 length is 13 residues. The chain's CDR3 is CASSSTGFYGYTF. The CDR3 DNA reads TGTGCCAGCAGTAGCACAGGGTTCTATGGCTACACCTTC.

The chain joins TRBV19 to TRBJ2-1, with 9 bases aligning to TRBD2. This CDR3 contains 15 residues. Unmatched junction bases numbered 6, after V lost 5 bases and J lost 4 bases. Germline V gene sequence: CDR1 LNHDA, CDR2 SQIVND (reference sequence). CDR3 in amino acids: CASSPAGGLYNEQFF. The CDR3 DNA follows: TGTGCCAGTAGTCCCGCGGGGGGGCTATACAATGAGCAGTTCTTC. Full variable domain (outside the CDR3, taken from reference TRBV19 and TRBJ2-1): DGGITQSPKYLFRKEGQNVTLSCEQNLNHDAMYWYRQDPGQGLRLIYYSQIVNDFQKGDIAEGYSVSREKKESFPLTVTSAQKNPTAFYLCASSPAGGLYNEQFFGPGTRLTVL.